The next 26 T cell receptor beta chains were all read from a single sample in a study of blood T cell repertoires in COVID-19. The protocol was immunoSEQ multiplex PCR, while the TCRdb copy is restricted to in-frame clones and leaves out a portion. The repertoire includes approximately 440,000 clones, around 88% of them detected once, and around 13% sits in the top ten. What was sequenced was peripheral blood. The receptors stem from a woman between 45 and 65 years old with COVID-19, enrolled during active disease.

V gene TRBV20-1 combines with J gene TRBJ2-5; D remains unclear. This CDR3 is built from 11 residues. CDR1 and CDR2 from the germline V gene are DFQATT and SNEGSKA (reference sequence). V lost 6 bases to trimming and J lost 0 bases, with 5 bases between them. The CDR3 is CSATDQETQYF. The CDR3 coding sequence is TGCAGTGCAACGGACCAAGAGACCCAGTACTTC.

The rearrangement links TRBV6-5 to TRBJ1-6; tentatively, D is TRBD1 (5 bases). CDR1 MNHEY and CDR2 SVGAGI come from the germline V gene. This CDR3 has 15 amino acids. V lost 2 bases, J lost 6 bases, and 11 bases lay in between. The CDR3 sequence is CASSYTPGFNSPLHF. CDR3 DNA sequence: TGTGCCAGCAGTTACACACCAGGGTTTAATTCACCCCTCCACTTT.

The chain has TRBV10-3 and TRBJ1-4; possibly TRBD1 for D (5 bases). CDR1 is ENHRY and CDR2 is SYGVKD in the germline V gene. V dropped 8 bases and J dropped 5 bases, with 15 bases sitting between them. This CDR3 has 14 residues. The CDR3 here is CAISDQGANEKLFF. CDR3 nucleotide sequence: TGTGCCATCTCGGATCAGGGTGCCAATGAAAAACTGTTTTTT.

V is TRBV5-1 and J is TRBJ1-1; D perhaps matches TRBD1 (5 bases). The CDR3 runs 14 residues. CDR1 SGHRS and CDR2 YFSETQ come from the germline V gene. Trimming stripped 0 bases from V and 8 bases from J, with 14 bases between. CDR3 DNA sequence: TGCGCCAGCAGCTTGGTGGCAGGGAAAGAGGAAGCTTTCTTT. This encodes CASSLVAGKEEAFF.

The gene calls are TRBV7-9 and TRBJ2-5; perhaps TRBD2 as D (5 bases). Germline V gene sequence: CDR1 SEHNR, CDR2 FQNEAQ (reference sequence). Trimming stripped 2 bases from V and 7 bases from J, with 8 bases between. There are 12 residues in the CDR3. CDR3 loop: CASSLREGTQYF. The CDR3 DNA reads TGTGCCAGCAGCTTACGAGAGGGGACCCAGTACTTC.

This clone was observed a handful of times. The chain combines TRBV10-1 with TRBJ1-2; a weak D match, TRBD1 (6 bases). This CDR3 has 13 amino acids. Germline values: CDR1 WNHNN, CDR2 SYGVQD (reference sequence). V shed 5 bases and J shed 2 bases, with 9 bases lying between them. Here the CDR3 DNA reads TGCGCCAGCAGTCAAGACAGGAACTATGGCTACACCTTC. Protein: CASSQDRNYGYTF.

This sequence joins TRBV7-8 and TRBJ1-1, with D maybe TRBD1 (5 bases). Trimming cost V 5 bases and J 1 base, with 11 bases left between them. CDR1 and CDR2 from the germline V gene are SGHVS and FQNEAQ. This CDR3 has 14 residues. Here the CDR3 reads CASSRRGENTEAFF. The CDR3, as DNA: TGTGCCAGCAGCCGACGGGGGGAGAACACTGAAGCTTTCTTT.

This clone was counted a single time. This sequence joins TRBV28 and TRBJ2-5, with a weak D call TRBD1 (5 bases). Trimming shortened V by 5 bases and J by 4 bases, and 17 bases separated the two germline ends. The CDR3 has 15 residues. Germline V gene lookup returns CDR1 MDHEN and CDR2 SYDVKM. CDR3 protein: CASSVATGPGETQYF. CDR3 nucleotides: TGTGCCAGCAGTGTAGCTACAGGTCCGGGAGAGACCCAGTACTTC.

This chain links TRBV6-5 with TRBJ2-7; maybe TRBD1 (5 bases). The CDR3 covers 11 residues. Trimming pared 11 bases from V and 7 bases from J, leaving 15 bases between. CDR1 MNHEY and CDR2 SVGAGI come from the germline V gene. CDR3 DNA: TGTGCCTTGGGCAGGGATCGGGAGCAGTACTTC. Translation gives CALGRDREQYF.

The V and J genes are TRBV27 and TRBJ2-1; the D gene is possibly TRBD1 (6 bases). The CDR3 is 19 amino acids. Looked up from germline, CDR1 is MNHEY and CDR2 is SMNVEV (reference sequence). Trimming cost V 1 base and J 7 bases, with 26 bases left between them. This CDR3 reads CASSLFAPLSDKGVNEQFF. The DNA for the CDR3 is TGTGCCAGCAGTTTATTTGCCCCCCTAAGCGACAAGGGGGTTAATGAGCAGTTCTTC.

The rearrangement uses TRBV28 and TRBJ1-1; possible D gene TRBD1, 6 bases. The germline V and J ends were trimmed by 8 bases and 4 bases, with 23 bases remaining between them. Germline loops: CDR1 MDHEN, CDR2 SYDVKM. The CDR3 sequence is 16 residues long. This CDR3 is CASSEPSSRGGTEAFF. DNA for the CDR3: TGTGCCAGCTCTGAACCCTCTAGCAGGGGCGGCACTGAAGCTTTCTTT. Full variable domain (remainder filled in from reference TRBV28 and TRBJ1-1): DVKVTQSSRYLVKRTGEKVFLECVQDMDHENMFWYRQDPGLGLRLIYFSYDVKMKEKGDIPEGYSVSREKKERFSLILESASTNQTSMYLCASSEPSSRGGTEAFFGQGTRLTVV.

The CDR3 nucleotides are TGTGCCAGCAAGACAGGAGCGCGAGGCTACACCTTC. It specifies CASKTGARGYTF. This chain joins TRBV19 and TRBJ1-2; D might be TRBD1 (6 bases). Germline V CDR1 and CDR2: LNHDA, SQIVND (reference sequence). The V end lost 9 bases, the J end lost 8 bases, and 16 bases lay between the germline ends. The CDR3 totals 12 residues.

This clone was counted many times. The sample carries other DNA sequences with the same CDR3. The chain recombines TRBV18 with TRBJ1-2; 8 nucleotides match TRBD1. The length of the CDR3 is 14 residues. Germline assignment: CDR1 KGHSH and CDR2 LQKENI. V was pared by 3 bases and J by 1 base, with 1 base of the junction left unmatched. In nucleotides, the CDR3 is TGTGCCAGCTCACCGGACAGGGATAACTATGGCTACACCTTC. It yields the protein CASSPDRDNYGYTF.

The genes are TRBV6-6 and TRBJ1-4, with D tentatively TRBD1 (5 bases). This CDR3 region has 13 residues. Trimming stripped 10 bases from V and 10 bases from J, with 19 bases between. Germline CDR1 reads MNHNY; CDR2 reads SVGAGI (reference sequence). The CDR3 region is CATSDRGSGKLFF. The CDR3, as DNA: TGTGCCACCTCGGATCGGGGGTCGGGAAAACTGTTTTTT.

V usage is TRBV23-1 and J usage is TRBJ2-1; 8 bases match TRBD1. TRBV23-1 falls under the ORF class, with uncertain function. The V and J ends lost 8 bases and 3 bases, in that order; junction bases with no gene match: 12. The CDR3 length is 16 residues. The CDR3 DNA reads as TGCGCCAGCCCAGTCGGCGCGGGACAGGACTACAATGAGCAGTTCTTC. Its protein product is CASPVGAGQDYNEQFF.

J is TRBJ1-2 and V is TRBV11-2; 7 bases line up with TRBD1. Germline CDR1 SGHAT, CDR2 FQNNGV. The CDR3 runs to 17 residues. The junction had 14 bases not matched to a gene; V was cut back by 5 bases and J by 2 bases. CDR3 in amino acids: CASSPQGQSKDNYGYTF. The CDR3 nucleotides read TGTGCCAGCAGCCCCCAGGGACAGTCTAAAGACAACTATGGCTACACCTTC.

The CDR3 sequence is CASSIGSPQAFF. The CDR3 nucleotides read TGTGCCAGTAGTATTGGGAGTCCCCAAGCTTTCTTT. J is TRBJ1-1 and V is TRBV19; D is undetermined. Trimming took 3 bases from V and 9 from J, leaving 11 bases between them. Germline V gives CDR1 LNHDA, CDR2 SQIVND (reference sequence). The CDR3 is made up of 12 amino acids. Drawing the rest from reference TRBV19 and TRBJ1-1, the complete variable domain is DGGITQSPKYLFRKEGQNVTLSCEQNLNHDAMYWYRQDPGQGLRLIYYSQIVNDFQKGDIAEGYSVSREKKESFPLTVTSAQKNPTAFYLCASSIGSPQAFFGQGTRLTVV.

This clone was counted once. The rearrangement joins TRBV11-2 to TRBJ1-1, with 8 bases fitting TRBD1. The CDR3 totals 14 residues. The germline V gene has CDR1 SGHAT and CDR2 FQNNGV. The J segment lost 5 bases and the V segment lost 4 bases, leaving 6 bases of the junction unmatched. The CDR3 loop reads CASSSTGGRTEAFF. The CDR3 bases are TGTGCCAGCAGCTCCACAGGGGGTCGAACTGAAGCTTTCTTT.

CDR3 nucleotide sequence: TGTGCCAGCAGCCCCGCCCTAGCGGGGGGGCGAGAGACCCAGTACTTC. It encodes CASSPALAGGRETQYF. The chain has TRBV3-1 (or the pseudogene TRBV3-2) and TRBJ2-5; TRBD2 agrees at 12 bases. Trimming removed 4 bases from V and 4 bases from J; junction bases left unmatched: 7. Germline V lookup: CDR1 LGHDT, CDR2 YNNKEL (reference sequence). CDR3 length: 16 residues.

J is TRBJ2-6 and V is TRBV7-9, with D maybe TRBD2 (5 bases). This CDR3 is 15 amino acids long. Germline lookup yields CDR1 SEHNR and CDR2 FQNEAQ (reference sequence). Trimming shortened V by 5 bases and J by 3 bases, and 11 bases separated the two germline ends. This CDR3 reads CASSHTGGGANVLTF. CDR3 DNA sequence: TGTGCCAGCAGCCACACCGGAGGTGGGGCCAACGTCCTGACTTTC.

The chain recombines TRBV3-1 (or the pseudogene TRBV3-2) with TRBJ2-1; D remains unclear. The V end was cut by 1 base, the J end by 6 bases, with 10 bases between. The germline V gene encodes CDR1 LGHDT and CDR2 YNNKEL (reference sequence). The CDR3 sequence is 14 residues long. Here the CDR3 reads CASSQVVGVNEQFF. CDR3 in DNA: TGTGCCAGCAGCCAAGTTGTGGGCGTCAATGAGCAGTTCTTC.

The gene calls are TRBV15 and TRBJ2-4, with D tentatively TRBD2 (7 bases). V shed 1 base and J shed 6 bases, with 13 bases lying between them. This CDR3 is 15 amino acids long. Germline assignment: CDR1 LNHNV and CDR2 YYDKDF (reference sequence). DNA for the CDR3: TGTGCCACCAGCAGAGGTCGGGGGGCTGGAAACATTCAGTACTTC. This codes for CATSRGRGAGNIQYF. Looking up the rest from reference TRBV15 and TRBJ2-4 gives the full variable domain: DAMVIQNPRYQVTQFGKPVTLSCSQTLNHNVMYWYQQKSSQAPKLLFHYYDKDFNNEADTPDNFQSRRPNTSFCFLDIRSPGLGDTAMYLCATSRGRGAGNIQYFGAGTRLSVL.

In its sample, this clone was seen once. The chain is built from TRBV24-1 and TRBJ2-2; TRBD1 might be the D (6 bases). The germline V and J ends were trimmed by 9 bases and 7 bases, with 14 bases remaining between them. Per germline, CDR1 KGHDR and CDR2 SFDVKD. This CDR3 has 13 residues. The CDR3 DNA reads TGTGCCACCCGGAAGAGAGGGGGCGGGGAGCTGTTTTTT. Amino acids: CATRKRGGGELFF.

The chain links TRBV11-2 to TRBJ1-6, with D unresolved. The CDR3 totals 15 residues. Germline V gene lookup returns CDR1 SGHAT and CDR2 FQNNGV. V lost 1 base and J lost 3, with 7 bases in between. The CDR3 sequence: CASSLVADYNSPLHF. CDR3 in DNA: TGTGCCAGCAGCTTAGTCGCGGACTATAATTCACCCCTCCACTTT.

A word on this clone: Other DNA sequences within the sample encode an identical CDR3. The chain couples TRBV30 to TRBJ1-1, with TRBD1 as a possible D gene (5 bases). Germline CDR1 is GTSNPN and CDR2 is SVGIG (reference sequence). V lost 1 base to trimming and J lost 1 base, with 7 bases between them. There are 13 residues in the CDR3. Here the CDR3 reads CAWSGQGNTEAFF. The CDR3 coding sequence is TGTGCCTGGAGTGGTCAGGGGAACACTGAAGCTTTCTTT. Variable domain in full (rest from reference TRBV30 and TRBJ1-1): SQTIHQWPATLVQPVGSPLSLECTVEGTSNPNLYWYRQAAGRGLQLLFYSVGIGQISSEVPQNLSASRPQDRQFILSSKKLLLSDSGFYLCAWSGQGNTEAFFGQGTRLTVV.

V gene TRBV27 combines with J gene TRBJ1-5; 9 bases match TRBD1. CDR1 is MNHEY and CDR2 is SMNVEV in the germline V gene (reference sequence). Trimming took 5 bases from V and 5 from J; bases not matched to a gene: 4. CDR3 length equals 14 residues. CDR3 in DNA: TGTGCCAGCAGTCCCGGACAGGGGCATCAGCCCCAGCATTTT. Translated: CASSPGQGHQPQHF.